This entry features one T cell receptor (beta chain) sequence. Its specificity is unknown. Each CDR3 protein gets one entry after TCRdb re-called the reads with MiXCR. The repertoire includes roughly 500,000 distinct CDR3 sequences, around 35% of them detected once, and around a sixth sits in the top ten. These data originate in a study of T cell repertoires in cytomegalovirus infection. Turning to the study itself: Matching HLA type, along with CMV infection, was indicated by public TCR beta signatures. Study results and caveats: CMV-specific TCR beta clonotypes restricted by HLA-C dominated the ex vivo response.

CDR3 size: 17 residues. Germline lookup yields CDR1 MNHNS and CDR2 SASEGT. The junction had 10 bases not matched to a gene; V was cut back by 3 bases and J by 0 bases. The receptor was derived from a human donor in good health (CMV status not recorded). Some clones in this sample may be carry-over from other donors' samples. The rearrangement joins TRBV6-1 to TRBJ1-1; TRBD1 matches 7 bases. The source material was cultured PBMCs, sampled from culture after CMV antigen stimulation. The CDR3 bases are TGTGCCAGCAGTGACGAGCCGGGACAGACTATGAACACTGAAGCTTTCTTT. Its translation is CASSDEPGQTMNTEAFF.